Included here is one T cell receptor beta chain sequence, with context. These data belong to a study of blood T cell repertoires in COVID-19. V was clipped by 7 bases and J by 7 bases; unmatched bases: 9. Germline CDR1 SQVTM, CDR2 ANQGSEA. The length of the CDR3 is 14 residues. Sequencing used immunoSEQ multiplex PCR; TCRdb keeps in-frame clones, though not all of them. In the table there are 200,000 or so clones, around 88% of which are singletons. What was sequenced was PBMCs or T cells enriched from blood (not recorded which). This clonotype originated in a woman aged 40-49 years with acute COVID-19. The chain uses TRBV29-1 and TRBJ2-1, with 11 bases identical to TRBD1. The CDR3 bases are TGCAGCGACAAGGACAGGGGGCTGAGGAATGAGCAGTTCTTC. Translated, it gives CSDKDRGLRNEQFF.